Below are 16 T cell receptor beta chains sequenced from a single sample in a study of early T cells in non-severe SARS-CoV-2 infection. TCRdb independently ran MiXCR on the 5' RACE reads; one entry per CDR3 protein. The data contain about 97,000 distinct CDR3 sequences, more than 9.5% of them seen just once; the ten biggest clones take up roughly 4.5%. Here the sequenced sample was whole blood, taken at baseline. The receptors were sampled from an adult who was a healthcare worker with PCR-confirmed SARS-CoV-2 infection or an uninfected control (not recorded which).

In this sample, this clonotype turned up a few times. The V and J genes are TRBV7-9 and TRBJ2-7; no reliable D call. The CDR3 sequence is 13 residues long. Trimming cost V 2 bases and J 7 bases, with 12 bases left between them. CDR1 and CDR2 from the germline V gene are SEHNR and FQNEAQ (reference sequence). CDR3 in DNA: TGTGCCAGCAGCTTACCCAGAACCGAAGAGCAGTACTTC. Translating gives CASSLPRTEEQYF.

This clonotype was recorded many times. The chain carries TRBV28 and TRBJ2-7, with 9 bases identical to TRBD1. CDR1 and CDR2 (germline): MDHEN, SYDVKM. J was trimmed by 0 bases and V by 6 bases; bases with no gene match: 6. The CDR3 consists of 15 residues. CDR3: CASSPTGGSSYEQYF. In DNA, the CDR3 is TGTGCCAGCAGCCCGACAGGGGGGTCCTCCTACGAGCAGTACTTC.

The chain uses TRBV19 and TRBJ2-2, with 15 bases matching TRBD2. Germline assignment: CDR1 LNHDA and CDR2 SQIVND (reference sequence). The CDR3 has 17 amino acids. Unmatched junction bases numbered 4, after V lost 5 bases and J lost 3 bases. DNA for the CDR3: TGTGCCAGTAGTTGGACTAGCGGGGGGGCCGACACCGGGGAGCTGTTTTTT. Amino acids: CASSWTSGGADTGELFF.

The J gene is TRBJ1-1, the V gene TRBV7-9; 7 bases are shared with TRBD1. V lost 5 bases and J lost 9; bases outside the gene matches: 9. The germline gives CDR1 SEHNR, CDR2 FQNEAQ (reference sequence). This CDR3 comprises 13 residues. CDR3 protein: CASSPGDSEKAFF. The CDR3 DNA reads TGTGCCAGCAGCCCTGGGGACAGCGAAAAAGCTTTCTTT. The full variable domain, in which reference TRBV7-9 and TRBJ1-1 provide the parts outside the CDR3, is DTGVSQNPRHKITKRGQNVTFRCDPISEHNRLYWYRQTLGQGPEFLTYFQNEAQLEKSRLLSDRFSAERPKGSFSTLEIQRTEQGDSAMYLCASSPGDSEKAFFGQGTRLTVV.

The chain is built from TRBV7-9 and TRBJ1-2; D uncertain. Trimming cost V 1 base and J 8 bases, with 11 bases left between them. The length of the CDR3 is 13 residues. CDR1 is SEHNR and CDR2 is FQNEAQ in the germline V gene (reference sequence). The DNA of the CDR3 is TGTGCCAGCAGCTTAGTGGAGGTTAACGGCTACACCTTC. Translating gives CASSLVEVNGYTF.

In nucleotides, the CDR3 is TGTGCCGGCAAGCGGGGGGTATACAATGAGCAGTTCTTC. Translation: CAGKRGVYNEQFF. J is TRBJ2-1 and V is TRBV2; 9 bases match TRBD2. Germline-derived CDR1 and CDR2 are SNHLY and FYNNEI. The junction had 6 bases not matched to a gene; V was cut back by 11 bases and J by 4 bases. This CDR3 spans 13 amino acids.

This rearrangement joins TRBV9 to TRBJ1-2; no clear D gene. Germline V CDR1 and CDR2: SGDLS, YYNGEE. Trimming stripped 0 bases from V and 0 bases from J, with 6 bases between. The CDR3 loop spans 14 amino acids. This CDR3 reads CASSVDPSNYGYTF. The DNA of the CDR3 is TGTGCCAGCAGCGTAGATCCGTCTAACTATGGCTACACCTTC. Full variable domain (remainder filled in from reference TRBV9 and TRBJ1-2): DSGVTQTPKHLITATGQRVTLRCSPRSGDLSVYWYQQSLDQGLQFLIQYYNGEERAKGNILERFSAQQFPDLHSELNLSSLELGDSALYFCASSVDPSNYGYTFGSGTRLTVV.

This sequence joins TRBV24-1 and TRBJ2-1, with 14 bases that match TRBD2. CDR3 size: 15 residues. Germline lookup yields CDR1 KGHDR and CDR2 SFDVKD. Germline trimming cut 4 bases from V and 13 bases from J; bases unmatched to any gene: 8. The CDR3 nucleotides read TGTGCCACCAGTGACCCTCGACTAGCGGGAGGGCCACAGTTCTTC. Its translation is CATSDPRLAGGPQFF.

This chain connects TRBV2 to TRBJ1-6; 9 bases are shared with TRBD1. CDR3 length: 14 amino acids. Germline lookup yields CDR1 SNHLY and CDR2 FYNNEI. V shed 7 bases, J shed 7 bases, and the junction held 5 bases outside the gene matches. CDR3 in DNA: TGTGCCAGCACCGAGGACAGGGGCAATTCACCCCTCCACTTT. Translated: CASTEDRGNSPLHF.

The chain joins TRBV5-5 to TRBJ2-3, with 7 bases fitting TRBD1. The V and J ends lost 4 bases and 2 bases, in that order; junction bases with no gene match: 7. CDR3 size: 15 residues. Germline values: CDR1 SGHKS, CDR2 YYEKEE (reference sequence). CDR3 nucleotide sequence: TGTGCCAGCAGCCCGACAGGGACGAACACAGATACGCAGTATTTT. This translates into CASSPTGTNTDTQYF.

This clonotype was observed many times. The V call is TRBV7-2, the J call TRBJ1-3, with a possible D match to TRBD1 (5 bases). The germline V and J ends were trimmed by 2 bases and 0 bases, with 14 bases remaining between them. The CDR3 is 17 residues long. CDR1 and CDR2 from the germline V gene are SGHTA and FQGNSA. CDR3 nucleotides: TGTGCCAGCAGCTTAATGGCAGGGTTCATCTCTGGAAACACCATATATTTT. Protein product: CASSLMAGFISGNTIYF.

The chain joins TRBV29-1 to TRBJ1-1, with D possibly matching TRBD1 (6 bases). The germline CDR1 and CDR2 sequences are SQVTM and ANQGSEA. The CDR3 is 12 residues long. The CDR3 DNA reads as TGCAGTCATACCCCGACAGGCACTGAAGCTTTCTTT. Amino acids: CSHTPTGTEAFF.

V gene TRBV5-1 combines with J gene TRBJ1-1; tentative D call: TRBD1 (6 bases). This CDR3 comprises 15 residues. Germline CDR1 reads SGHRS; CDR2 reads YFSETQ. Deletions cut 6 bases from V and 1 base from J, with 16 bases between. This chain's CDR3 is CASKWAPGQNTEAFF. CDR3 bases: TGCGCCAGCAAGTGGGCCCCGGGACAGAACACTGAAGCTTTCTTT.

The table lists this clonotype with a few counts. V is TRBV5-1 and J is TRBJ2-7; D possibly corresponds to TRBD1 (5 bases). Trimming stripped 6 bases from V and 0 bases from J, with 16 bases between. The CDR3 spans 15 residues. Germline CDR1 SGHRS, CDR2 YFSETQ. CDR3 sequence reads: CASKPIQDSSYEQYF. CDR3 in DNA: TGCGCCAGCAAACCTATACAGGATAGCTCCTACGAGCAGTACTTC.

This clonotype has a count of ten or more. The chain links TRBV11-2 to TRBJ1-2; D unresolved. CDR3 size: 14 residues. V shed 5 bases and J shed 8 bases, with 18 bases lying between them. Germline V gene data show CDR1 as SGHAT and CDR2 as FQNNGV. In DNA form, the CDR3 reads TGTGCCAGCAGCCCAGCGGGCCAATACGAAGGCTACACCTTC. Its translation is CASSPAGQYEGYTF.

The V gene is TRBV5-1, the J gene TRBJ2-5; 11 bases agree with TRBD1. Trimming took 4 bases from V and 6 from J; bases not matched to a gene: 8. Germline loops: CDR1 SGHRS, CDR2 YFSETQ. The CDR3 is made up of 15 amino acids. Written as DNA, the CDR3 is TGCGCCAGCAGCCAGGGGACAGGGGGAATGAAGACCCAGTACTTC. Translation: CASSQGTGGMKTQYF.